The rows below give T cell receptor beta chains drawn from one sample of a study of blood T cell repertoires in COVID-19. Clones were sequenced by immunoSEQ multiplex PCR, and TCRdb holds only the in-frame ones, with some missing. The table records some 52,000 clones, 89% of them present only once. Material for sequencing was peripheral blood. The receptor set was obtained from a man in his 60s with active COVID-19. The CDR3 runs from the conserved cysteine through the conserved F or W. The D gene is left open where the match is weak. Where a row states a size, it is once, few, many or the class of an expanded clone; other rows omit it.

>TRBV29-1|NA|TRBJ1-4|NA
CSVGRGTTNEKLFF
TGCAGCGTTGGGAGGGGAACAACTAATGAAAAACTGTTTTTT
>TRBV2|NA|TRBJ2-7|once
CASSSGIPSGEQYF
TGTGCCAGCAGTTCCGGGATCCCCTCCGGAGAGCAGTACTTC
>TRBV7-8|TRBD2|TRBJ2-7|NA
CASSLVASGSDEQYF
TGTGCCAGCAGCTTAGTAGCTAGCGGGAGCGACGAGCAGTACTTC
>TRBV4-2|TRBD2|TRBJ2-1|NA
CASSRWGGSGDEQFF
TGTGCCAGCAGCCGGTGGGGGGGTAGCGGCGATGAGCAGTTCTTC
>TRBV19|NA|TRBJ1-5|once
CASRTTPGYSNQPQHF
TGTGCCAGTAGAACGACCCCCGGGTATAGCAATCAGCCCCAGCATTTT
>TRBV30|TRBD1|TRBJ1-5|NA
CAWSGGTGRWQPQHF
TGTGCCTGGAGTGGGGGGACAGGGAGGTGGCAGCCCCAGCATTTT
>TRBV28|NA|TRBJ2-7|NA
CASSSQGGTDEQYF
TGTGCCAGCAGCTCACAGGGCGGTACCGACGAGCAGTACTTC
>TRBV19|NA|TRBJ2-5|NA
CASSIAGGVETQYF
TGTGCCAGTAGTATTGCTGGAGGGGTAGAGACCCAGTACTTC
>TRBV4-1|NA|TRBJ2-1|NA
CASSQEVRLDNEQFF
TGCGCCAGCAGCCAAGAGGTAAGACTCGACAATGAGCAGTTCTTC
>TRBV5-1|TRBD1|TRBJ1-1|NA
CASSLTGGIAEAFF
TGCGCCAGCAGCCTGACAGGGGGTATCGCTGAAGCTTTCTTT
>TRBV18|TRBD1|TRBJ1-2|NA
CASSPGTDHNYGYTF
TGTGCCAGCTCACCAGGGACAGATCATAACTATGGCTACACCTTC
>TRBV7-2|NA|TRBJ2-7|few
CASSLDAGAEQYF
TGTGCCAGCAGCTTAGATGCTGGGGCCGAGCAGTACTTC
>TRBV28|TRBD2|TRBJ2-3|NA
CASSLPGRAGDTQYF
TGTGCCAGCAGTTTACCCGGGAGGGCCGGAGATACGCAGTATTTT
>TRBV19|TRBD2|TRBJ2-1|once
CASSVAGTSAYNEQFF
TGTGCCAGTAGTGTTGCCGGGACTAGCGCCTACAATGAGCAGTTCTTC
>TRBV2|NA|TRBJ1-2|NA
CANSTGVGYTF
TGTGCCAATTCCACAGGTGTTGGCTACACCTTC
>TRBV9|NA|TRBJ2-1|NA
CASSADNEQFF
TGTGCCAGCAGCGCAGACAATGAGCAGTTCTTC
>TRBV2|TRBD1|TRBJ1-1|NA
CASTRTGGTEAFF
TGTGCCAGCACCAGGACAGGAGGTACTGAAGCTTTCTTT
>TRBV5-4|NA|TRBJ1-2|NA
CASSSKTAIRGYTF
TGTGCCAGCAGCTCCAAGACAGCTATTAGGGGCTACACCTTC
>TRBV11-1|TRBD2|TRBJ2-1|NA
CASSLSGTHNEQFF
TGTGCCAGCAGCTTGAGCGGGACCCACAATGAGCAGTTCTTC
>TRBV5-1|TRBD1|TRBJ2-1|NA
CASSWVPTGGGSNEQFF
TGCGCCAGCAGCTGGGTACCGACAGGGGGCGGGAGCAATGAGCAGTTCTTC
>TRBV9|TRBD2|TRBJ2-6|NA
CASSVALAGGISGANVLTF
TGTGCCAGCAGCGTAGCTCTAGCGGGAGGGATTTCTGGGGCCAACGTCCTGACTTTC
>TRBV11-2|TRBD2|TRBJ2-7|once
CASSLEREAYQQYF
TGTGCCAGCAGCTTAGAGCGGGAGGCCTATCAGCAGTACTTC
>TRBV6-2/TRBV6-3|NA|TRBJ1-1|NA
CASSARGTEAFF
TGTGCCAGCAGTGCTCGGGGTACTGAAGCTTTCTTT
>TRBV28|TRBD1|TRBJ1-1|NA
CASSSQTGGGEAFF
TGTGCCAGCAGTTCCCAGACAGGGGGCGGTGAAGCTTTCTTT
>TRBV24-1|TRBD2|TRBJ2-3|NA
CATSDPINSGSYSTDTQYF
TGTGCCACCAGTGATCCAATTAATAGCGGGAGCTATAGCACAGATACGCAGTATTTT
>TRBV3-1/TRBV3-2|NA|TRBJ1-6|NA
CASSRPVGASYNSPLHF
TGTGCCAGCAGCCGCCCCGTAGGGGCTAGCTATAATTCACCCCTCCACTTT
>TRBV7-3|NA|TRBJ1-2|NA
CASSSGPGGYGYTF
TGTGCCAGCAGCTCAGGGCCCGGGGGTTATGGCTACACCTTC
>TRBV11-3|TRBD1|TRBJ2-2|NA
CASSSRGQDTGELFF
TGTGCCAGCAGCTCCAGGGGGCAAGACACCGGGGAGCTGTTTTTT
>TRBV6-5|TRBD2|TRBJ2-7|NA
CASRVASGTPYEQYF
TGTGCCAGCAGAGTTGCTAGCGGGACCCCCTACGAGCAGTACTTC
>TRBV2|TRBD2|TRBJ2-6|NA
CASSVTGGLVGANVLTF
TGTGCCAGCAGTGTCACGGGAGGACTGGTAGGGGCCAACGTCCTGACTTTC
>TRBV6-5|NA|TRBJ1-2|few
CASSSPTGGYTF
TGTGCCAGCAGTTCCCCGACAGGTGGCTACACCTTC
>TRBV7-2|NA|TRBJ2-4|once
CASSSDGTGLAKNIQYF
TGTGCCAGCAGCTCTGACGGAACGGGTTTAGCCAAAAACATTCAGTACTTC
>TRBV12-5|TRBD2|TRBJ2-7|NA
CASGLVRSLAASYEQYF
TGTGCTAGTGGTTTGGTACGGTCACTAGCGGCGTCCTACGAGCAGTACTTC
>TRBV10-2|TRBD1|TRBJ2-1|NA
CASSAQGANEQFF
TGCGCCAGCAGTGCCCAGGGGGCAAATGAGCAGTTCTTC
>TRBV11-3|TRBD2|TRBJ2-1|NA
CASSYSGRAYNEQFF
TGTGCCAGCAGCTATAGCGGGAGGGCCTACAATGAGCAGTTCTTC
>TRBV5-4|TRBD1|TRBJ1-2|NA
CASSFDRGQNYGYTF
TGTGCCAGCAGCTTCGACAGGGGGCAAAACTATGGCTACACCTTC
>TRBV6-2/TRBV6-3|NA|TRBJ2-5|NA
CASSYEVGETQYF
TGTGCCAGCAGTTACGAGGTTGGGGAGACCCAGTACTTC
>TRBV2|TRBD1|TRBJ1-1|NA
CASSEPGQGLGAFF
TGTGCCAGCAGTGAACCTGGACAGGGATTAGGAGCTTTCTTT
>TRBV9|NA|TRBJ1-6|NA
CASSTRTSTGEGSPLHF
TGTGCCAGCAGCACTCGGACCTCAACGGGGGAAGGTTCACCCCTCCACTTT
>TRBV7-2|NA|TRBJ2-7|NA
CASSFGGVSEQYF
TGTGCCAGCAGCTTCGGGGGAGTGAGCGAGCAGTACTTC
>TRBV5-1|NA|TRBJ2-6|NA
CASRFTTTALGANVLTF
TGCGCCAGCCGCTTCACTACCACGGCGCTGGGGGCCAACGTCCTGACTTTC
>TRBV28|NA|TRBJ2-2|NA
CASSLGRPRTGELFF
TGTGCCAGCAGTTTAGGGCGACCAAGGACCGGGGAGCTGTTTTTT
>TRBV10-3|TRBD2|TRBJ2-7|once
CAISRLAGDQYEQYF
TGTGCCATCAGTCGACTAGCGGGAGATCAGTACGAGCAGTACTTC
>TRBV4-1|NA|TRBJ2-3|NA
CASSQPGNVADTQYF
TGCGCCAGCAGCCAACCGGGTAATGTTGCAGATACGCAGTATTTT
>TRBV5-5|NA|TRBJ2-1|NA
CASSLATRAPVNEQFF
TGTGCCAGCAGCTTGGCCACGAGGGCCCCGGTCAATGAGCAGTTCTTC
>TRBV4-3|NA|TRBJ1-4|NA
CASSPLGSTNEKLFF
TGCGCCAGCAGCCCTTTGGGCTCAACTAATGAAAAACTGTTTTTT
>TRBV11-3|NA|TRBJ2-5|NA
CASSLDTQETQYF
TGTGCCAGCAGCCTCGACACACAAGAGACCCAGTACTTC
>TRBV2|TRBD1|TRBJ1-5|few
CASRDPGTGGGQPQHF
TGTGCCAGCAGAGACCCCGGGACAGGGGGCGGTCAGCCCCAGCATTTT
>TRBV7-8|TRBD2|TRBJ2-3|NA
CASSLSRGLAGIISTDTQYF
TGTGCCAGCAGCTTAAGTCGGGGACTAGCGGGGATTATTAGCACAGATACGCAGTATTTT
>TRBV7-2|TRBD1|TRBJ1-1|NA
CASSPQGTVNTEAFF
TGTGCCAGCAGCCCCCAAGGGACAGTGAACACTGAAGCTTTCTTT
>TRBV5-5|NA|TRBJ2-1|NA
CASSPTGSSYNEQFF
TGTGCCAGCAGCCCAACAGGTAGCTCCTACAATGAGCAGTTCTTC
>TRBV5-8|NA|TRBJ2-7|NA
CASSLKDISSYEQYF
TGTGCCAGCAGCTTGAAGGACATTAGCTCCTACGAGCAGTACTTC